Listed below are T cell receptor beta chains from one sample, sequenced in a study of response to subunit inactivated influenza vaccine. TCRdb re-called the RT-PCR reads with MiXCR, one entry per CDR3 protein. The sample records 500,000 to 650,000 distinct CDR3 sequences, less than 8% being singletons. This specimen consisted of PBMCs from blood, obtained roughly 24 months after vaccination. All receptors derive from a man aged 50-75 years who received an inactivated influenza vaccine. CDR3s include the opening cysteine and the closing phenylalanine or tryptophan. D genes are given only for firm matches. Clone size is shown for a subset of rows, as once, few, many or a class of expanded clone.

j_gene: TRBJ1-2
abundance: .
v_gene: TRBV20-1
d_gene: .
CDR3aa: CSARAGPHFYGYTF
CDR3nt: TGCAGTGCTAGAGCGGGACCTCACTTCTATGGCTACACCTTC

j_gene: TRBJ2-1
abundance: few
v_gene: TRBV24-1
d_gene: .
CDR3aa: CATSDLTSGGYNEQFF
CDR3nt: TGTGCCACCAGTGATTTGACCAGCGGAGGGTACAATGAGCAGTTCTTC

j_gene: TRBJ2-7
abundance: few
v_gene: TRBV13
d_gene: .
CDR3aa: CASSLIQRYEQYF
CDR3nt: TGTGCCAGCAGCTTAATACAACGCTACGAGCAGTACTTC

j_gene: TRBJ2-3
abundance: many
v_gene: TRBV2
d_gene: .
CDR3aa: CASSGSTSFPQYF
CDR3nt: TGTGCCAGCAGTGGCTCTACTAGCTTTCCGCAGTATTTT

j_gene: TRBJ2-5
abundance: .
v_gene: TRBV11-2
d_gene: .
CDR3aa: CASSLVLASYQETQYF
CDR3nt: TGTGCCAGCAGCTTAGTACTAGCTTCGTACCAAGAGACCCAGTACTTC

j_gene: TRBJ2-2
abundance: .
v_gene: TRBV11-2
d_gene: .
CDR3aa: CASSLVAGKTGELFF
CDR3nt: TGTGCCAGCAGCTTAGTGGCGGGAAAAACCGGGGAGCTGTTTTTT

j_gene: TRBJ2-3
abundance: few
v_gene: TRBV29-1
d_gene: .
CDR3aa: CSVTRGDTQYF
CDR3nt: TGCAGCGTGACAAGGGGAGATACGCAGTATTTT

j_gene: TRBJ2-1
abundance: few
v_gene: TRBV21-1
d_gene: .
CDR3aa: CATSGSGTEYNEQFF
CDR3nt: TGTGCCACCTCCGGCTCCGGGACAGAATACAATGAGCAGTTCTTC

j_gene: TRBJ1-1
abundance: many
v_gene: TRBV5-1
d_gene: .
CDR3aa: CASSLARVNTEAFF
CDR3nt: TGCGCCAGCAGCTTGGCGCGGGTGAACACTGAAGCTTTCTTT

j_gene: TRBJ2-3
abundance: few
v_gene: TRBV29-1
d_gene: .
CDR3aa: CSVEDTGTDTQYF
CDR3nt: TGCAGCGTTGAGGACACCGGCACAGATACGCAGTATTTT

j_gene: TRBJ2-7
abundance: .
v_gene: TRBV7-2
d_gene: .
CDR3aa: CASSWAPDRNEQYF
CDR3nt: TGTGCCAGCAGCTGGGCTCCGGACAGAAACGAGCAGTACTTC

j_gene: TRBJ2-1
abundance: many
v_gene: TRBV7-9
d_gene: TRBD2
CDR3aa: CASSDRTSGDNEQFF
CDR3nt: TGTGCCAGCAGCGACAGGACTAGCGGGGACAATGAGCAGTTCTTC

j_gene: TRBJ1-1
abundance: .
v_gene: TRBV30
d_gene: .
CDR3aa: CAWSFKTGWSTETFF
CDR3nt: TGTGCCTGGAGTTTTAAGACAGGTTGGAGCACTGAAACTTTCTTT

j_gene: TRBJ2-7
abundance: many
v_gene: TRBV20-1
d_gene: .
CDR3aa: CSARRPPEQYF
CDR3nt: TGCAGTGCTAGAAGACCCCCCGAGCAGTACTTC

j_gene: TRBJ1-6
abundance: many
v_gene: TRBV7-9
d_gene: .
CDR3aa: CASSLRLSSNSPLHF
CDR3nt: TGTGCCAGCAGCTTAAGGCTCAGTTCTAATTCACCCCTCCACTTT

j_gene: TRBJ1-1
abundance: .
v_gene: TRBV20-1
d_gene: .
CDR3aa: CSASDQGAVTEAFF
CDR3nt: TGCAGTGCTAGCGACCAGGGTGCCGTCACTGAAGCTTTCTTT

j_gene: TRBJ2-7
abundance: .
v_gene: TRBV11-1
d_gene: .
CDR3aa: CASSFSGVRDEQYF
CDR3nt: TGTGCCAGCAGCTTTTCGGGAGTCCGGGACGAGCAGTACTTC

j_gene: TRBJ2-3
abundance: few
v_gene: TRBV6-2/TRBV6-3
d_gene: .
CDR3aa: CASSYTWGPDTQYF
CDR3nt: TGTGCCAGCAGTTACACCTGGGGCCCCGATACGCAGTATTTT

j_gene: TRBJ2-7
abundance: few
v_gene: TRBV6-1
d_gene: TRBD1
CDR3aa: CASRATGGNYEQYF
CDR3nt: TGTGCCAGCAGGGCGACAGGGGGGAACTACGAGCAGTACTTC

j_gene: TRBJ2-3
abundance: .
v_gene: TRBV5-1
d_gene: .
CDR3aa: CASSAGTEGDTQYF
CDR3nt: TGCGCCAGCAGCGCCGGGACCGAAGGAGATACGCAGTATTTT

j_gene: TRBJ2-5
abundance: few
v_gene: TRBV29-1
d_gene: TRBD2
CDR3aa: CSVELAGGGQETQYF
CDR3nt: TGCAGCGTTGAACTAGCGGGAGGGGGCCAAGAGACCCAGTACTTC

j_gene: TRBJ1-5
abundance: .
v_gene: TRBV7-9
d_gene: .
CDR3aa: CASSLEGVGNQPQHF
CDR3nt: TGTGCCAGCAGCTTAGAGGGGGTCGGCAATCAGCCCCAGCATTTT

j_gene: TRBJ2-1
abundance: many
v_gene: TRBV6-5
d_gene: TRBD2
CDR3aa: CASSYSGLAGGGSYNEQFF
CDR3nt: TGTGCCAGCAGTTACTCGGGACTAGCGGGGGGAGGTTCCTACAATGAGCAGTTCTTC

j_gene: TRBJ2-1
abundance: .
v_gene: TRBV6-5
d_gene: .
CDR3aa: CASSYTMSGDHNEQFF
CDR3nt: TGTGCCAGCAGTTACACAATGTCGGGGGATCACAATGAGCAGTTCTTC

j_gene: TRBJ1-3
abundance: .
v_gene: TRBV9
d_gene: .
CDR3aa: CASSVEPSGNTIYF
CDR3nt: TGTGCCAGCAGCGTAGAGCCATCTGGAAACACCATATATTTT

j_gene: TRBJ2-6
abundance: few
v_gene: TRBV12-3/TRBV12-4
d_gene: TRBD1
CDR3aa: CASGPGTGVVGANVLTF
CDR3nt: TGTGCCAGCGGACCCGGGACAGGGGTAGTAGGGGCCAACGTCCTGACTTTC

j_gene: TRBJ2-1
abundance: .
v_gene: TRBV28
d_gene: .
CDR3aa: CASSLRERVNEQFF
CDR3nt: TGTGCCAGCAGTTTAAGGGAACGGGTAAATGAGCAGTTCTTC

j_gene: TRBJ2-7
abundance: few
v_gene: TRBV5-6
d_gene: TRBD2
CDR3aa: CASSPRGTSIPTAEQYF
CDR3nt: TGTGCCAGCAGCCCGAGAGGGACTAGCATCCCGACCGCCGAGCAGTACTTC